This TCR beta chain derives from a study of blood T cell repertoires in COVID-19. On the study more broadly: Italy, Spain and the United States were the sources of the convalescent and acute COVID-19 samples. From T cells, B-cell-depleted T cells, or PBMCs came the material, which was cDNA or gDNA.

Original analysis: Amplification of reference gene primers provided the estimated nucleated cell counts. Some clones are missing from TCRdb's copy, which holds only in-frame ones; the method was immunoSEQ multiplex PCR. V, J and clone size were drawn from that table, and D and trimming were deduced from the DNA. The sample has some 69,000 clones; roughly 82% are singletons. V was pared by 3 bases and J by 6 bases, with 9 bases between. This CDR3 region has 13 residues. CDR1 LNHDA and CDR2 SQIVND come from the germline V gene (reference sequence). The chain combines TRBV19 with TRBJ2-1; D uncertain. The sequenced material came from peripheral blood. The receptor's source is a woman in her fifties or sixties with acute or convalescent COVID-19. The DNA for the CDR3 is TGTGCCAGTAGTATCTCCCCCGTCAATGAGCAGTTCTTC. It encodes CASSISPVNEQFF. Looking up the rest from reference TRBV19 and TRBJ2-1 gives the full variable domain: DGGITQSPKYLFRKEGQNVTLSCEQNLNHDAMYWYRQDPGQGLRLIYYSQIVNDFQKGDIAEGYSVSREKKESFPLTVTSAQKNPTAFYLCASSISPVNEQFFGPGTRLTVL.